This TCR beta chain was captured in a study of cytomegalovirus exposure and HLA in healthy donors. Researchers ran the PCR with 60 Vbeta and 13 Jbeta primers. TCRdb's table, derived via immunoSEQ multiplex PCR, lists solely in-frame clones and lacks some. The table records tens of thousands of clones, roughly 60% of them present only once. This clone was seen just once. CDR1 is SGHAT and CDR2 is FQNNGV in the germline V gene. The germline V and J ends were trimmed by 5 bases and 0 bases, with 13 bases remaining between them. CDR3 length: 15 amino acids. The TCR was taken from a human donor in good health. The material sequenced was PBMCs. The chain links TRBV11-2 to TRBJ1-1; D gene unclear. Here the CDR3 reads CASSAIRTLNTEAFF. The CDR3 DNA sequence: TGTGCCAGCAGCGCCATTAGGACTCTGAACACTGAAGCTTTCTTT.